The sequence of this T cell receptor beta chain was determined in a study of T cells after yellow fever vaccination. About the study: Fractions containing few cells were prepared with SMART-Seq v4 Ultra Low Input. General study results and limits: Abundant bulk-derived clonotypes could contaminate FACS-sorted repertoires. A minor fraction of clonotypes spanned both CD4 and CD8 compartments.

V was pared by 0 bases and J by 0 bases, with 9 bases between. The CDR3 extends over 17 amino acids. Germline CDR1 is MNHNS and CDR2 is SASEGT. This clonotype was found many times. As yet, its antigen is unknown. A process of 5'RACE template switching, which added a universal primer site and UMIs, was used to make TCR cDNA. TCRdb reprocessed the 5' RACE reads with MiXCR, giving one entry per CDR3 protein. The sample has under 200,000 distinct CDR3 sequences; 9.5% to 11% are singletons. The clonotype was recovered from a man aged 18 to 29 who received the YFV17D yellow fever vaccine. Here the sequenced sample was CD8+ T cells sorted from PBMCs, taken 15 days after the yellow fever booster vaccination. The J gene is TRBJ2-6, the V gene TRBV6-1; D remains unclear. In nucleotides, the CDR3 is TGTGCCAGCAGTGAAGCGGGGTTAGGCTCTGGGGCCAACGTCCTGACTTTC. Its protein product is CASSEAGLGSGANVLTF.